This is a list of T cell receptor beta chains from one sample in a study of blood T cell repertoires in COVID-19. Generated by immunoSEQ multiplex PCR, the TCRdb table keeps only in-frame clones and is missing some. The table records fewer than 300,000 clones, about 89% of them present only once. Sequencing used peripheral blood. The receptors were sampled from a woman under 40 with COVID-19, enrolled during active disease. Both conserved end residues are part of each CDR3. D genes are given only for firm matches. The size entry is marked missing in some rows and otherwise reads once, few, many or a size class.

CDR3 length: 13
J gene: TRBJ1-3
V gene: TRBV4-1
D gene: NA
clone size: NA
CDR3 DNA: TGCGCCAGCAGCCAACCCACAGGAAACACCATATATTTT
CDR3 protein: CASSQPTGNTIYF

CDR3 length: 19
J gene: TRBJ2-2
V gene: TRBV3-1/TRBV3-2
D gene: TRBD2
clone size: NA
CDR3 DNA: TGTGCCAGCAGCCAGAGCACGGGACTAGCGGGAATTCGGGCCGGGGAGCTGTTTTTT
CDR3 protein: CASSQSTGLAGIRAGELFF

CDR3 length: 14
J gene: TRBJ1-2
V gene: TRBV29-1
D gene: TRBD1
clone size: once
CDR3 DNA: TGCAGCGTTGTATCGGCAGGGGGGATCTATGGCTACACCTTC
CDR3 protein: CSVVSAGGIYGYTF

CDR3 length: 14
J gene: TRBJ2-5
V gene: TRBV10-2
D gene: NA
clone size: NA
CDR3 DNA: TGCGCCAGCAGTGAAAGTCTAGCTGTAGAGACCCAGTACTTC
CDR3 protein: CASSESLAVETQYF

CDR3 length: 12
J gene: TRBJ2-1
V gene: TRBV24-1
D gene: TRBD1
clone size: NA
CDR3 DNA: TGTGCCACCAGTGACAGGGGGAATGAGCAGTTCTTC
CDR3 protein: CATSDRGNEQFF

CDR3 length: 12
J gene: TRBJ2-7
V gene: TRBV20-1
D gene: NA
clone size: NA
CDR3 DNA: TGCAGTGCTAGTATCCCTCCCGAGGAGCAGTACTTC
CDR3 protein: CSASIPPEEQYF

CDR3 length: 13
J gene: TRBJ1-2
V gene: TRBV28
D gene: NA
clone size: NA
CDR3 DNA: TGTGCCAGCAGGTCCGGGACAACCTATGGCTACACCTTC
CDR3 protein: CASRSGTTYGYTF

CDR3 length: 15
J gene: TRBJ1-4
V gene: TRBV5-1
D gene: TRBD1
clone size: NA
CDR3 DNA: TGCGCCAGCAGCTTCTCAGGGGGCACTAATGAAAAACTGTTTTTT
CDR3 protein: CASSFSGGTNEKLFF

CDR3 length: 15
J gene: TRBJ2-3
V gene: TRBV5-1
D gene: TRBD1
clone size: NA
CDR3 DNA: TGCGCCAGCAGCACCGGACAGGGGAGCACAGATACGCAGTATTTT
CDR3 protein: CASSTGQGSTDTQYF

CDR3 length: 16
J gene: TRBJ2-7
V gene: TRBV6-2/TRBV6-3
D gene: TRBD2
clone size: once
CDR3 DNA: TGTGCCAGCAGTGGAGGACTAGCGGTTTCCTCCTACGAGCAGTACTTC
CDR3 protein: CASSGGLAVSSYEQYF

CDR3 length: 15
J gene: TRBJ1-2
V gene: TRBV19
D gene: TRBD1
clone size: NA
CDR3 DNA: TGTGCCAGTAACCAGGGGACAGGGGGCATCTATGGCTACACCTTC
CDR3 protein: CASNQGTGGIYGYTF

CDR3 length: 19
J gene: TRBJ2-1
V gene: TRBV3-1/TRBV3-2
D gene: TRBD2
clone size: NA
CDR3 DNA: TGTGCCAGCAGCCCCAAGAGGACAGGGCGCACTAGCGGGAGGAATGAGCAGTTCTTC
CDR3 protein: CASSPKRTGRTSGRNEQFF

CDR3 length: 13
J gene: TRBJ1-5
V gene: TRBV10-3
D gene: NA
clone size: NA
CDR3 DNA: TGTGCCATCAGGGAAGGGGAGGGTCAGCCCCAGCATTTT
CDR3 protein: CAIREGEGQPQHF

CDR3 length: 16
J gene: TRBJ2-3
V gene: TRBV6-6
D gene: TRBD2
clone size: NA
CDR3 DNA: TGTGCCAGCAGCATGGGACTAGCGGAAAGCACAGATACGCAGTATTTT
CDR3 protein: CASSMGLAESTDTQYF

CDR3 length: 12
J gene: TRBJ2-2
V gene: TRBV11-3
D gene: NA
clone size: NA
CDR3 DNA: TGTGCCAGCAGCCCAAACACCGGGGAGCTGTTTTTT
CDR3 protein: CASSPNTGELFF

CDR3 length: 15
J gene: TRBJ2-7
V gene: TRBV5-1
D gene: TRBD1
clone size: NA
CDR3 DNA: TGCGCCAGCAGACCCATCACAGGGGAGCCCTACGAGCAGTACTTC
CDR3 protein: CASRPITGEPYEQYF